These 3 T cell receptor beta chains came from one sample sequenced in a study of cytomegalovirus exposure and HLA in healthy donors listed by TCRdb under 2017. Library preparation employed the immunoSEQ multiplex PCR assay. For the multiplex PCR, a mixture combining 60 forward primers for TCR Vbeta segments and 13 reverse primers for TCR Jbeta segments was used. TCRdb's version of the immuneACCESS table is confined to in-frame rearrangements and falls short of the full clone set. An unresolved V gene accounts for under half of the shortfall where checked; the remainder is of unknown origin. A total of fewer than 25,000 clones appear in this sample, 70% to 85% of them only once. Of the sample, about 22% falls within the top ten clones. The sequencing input was PBMCs. Every receptor here comes from a human donor in good health.

V gene TRBV27 combines with J gene TRBJ1-1, with 8 bases matching TRBD1. Per germline, CDR1 MNHEY and CDR2 SMNVEV (reference sequence). This CDR3 has 16 amino acids. Germline trimming cut 2 bases from V and 6 bases from J; bases unmatched to any gene: 11. CDR3 residues: CASSLTTGEGFAEAFF. CDR3 bases: TGTGCCAGCAGTTTAACGACAGGGGAGGGTTTCGCTGAAGCTTTCTTT.

V and J are TRBV5-6 and TRBJ1-2, with TRBD1 matching over 9 bases. The CDR3 runs 16 residues. The germline gives CDR1 SGHDT, CDR2 YYEEEE. V shed 2 bases and J 0 bases; nucleotides not matched to a gene: 5. In DNA form, the CDR3 reads TGTGCCAGCAGCTTAGGGACAGGGACTGCTAACTATGGCTACACCTTC. Protein product: CASSLGTGTANYGYTF.

The chain joins TRBV4-1 to TRBJ1-2; no clear D. Per germline, CDR1 MGHRA and CDR2 YSYEKL. This CDR3 contains 17 residues. Trimming stripped 0 bases from V and 6 bases from J, with 20 bases between. The CDR3 DNA reads as TGCGCCAGCAGCCAAGATCGCCGGGGTGCCGGAGTAAATGGCTACACCTTC. It encodes CASSQDRRGAGVNGYTF.